The clone carrying this T cell receptor (beta chain) was seen just once. The antigen is undetermined. The data originate from a study of T cell responses to AZD1222 COVID-19 vaccine. Study details: Doses given second, at about 4 or about 12 weeks, were pooled.

The CDR3 contains 11 residues. The germline gives CDR1 SGHDT, CDR2 YYEEEE. The V end was cut by 4 bases, the J end by 4 bases, with 5 bases between. TCRdb keeps only in-frame clones here, not all; method: immunoSEQ multiplex PCR. The top ten hold 1.1% to 1.5% of the sample, which has roughly 150,000 clones, 85% to 95% seen once. Whole-study results and caveats: Donors were mostly white British, more females; clonal diversity possibly underestimated. Variant regions that are unmutated are reportedly the target of nearly half of spike-specific TCRs.

This chain joins TRBV5-6 and TRBJ1-2; D call uncertain. The TCR comes from an adult in good health. Sequenced material: peripheral blood, taken on day 0 of AZD1222 vaccination. The CDR3 here is CASSAIYGYTF. DNA for the CDR3: TGTGCCAGCAGCGCAATCTATGGCTACACCTTC.